Listed below are T cell receptor beta chains from one sample, sequenced in a study of cytomegalovirus exposure and HLA in healthy donors. The repertoire was sequenced with immunoSEQ multiplex PCR; TCRdb's copy has only in-frame clones and lacks some. The data show approximately 100,000 clones, about 68% seen once. Sequences were obtained from PBMCs. The source is a man younger than 45 in good health and CMV-seropositive. CDR3s include the opening cysteine and the closing phenylalanine or tryptophan. The order of the fields is clone size, D gene, V gene, J gene, CDR3 DNA, CDR3 protein. A D gene is named only where the DNA matches it firmly. Clone size is not always given. Where it is, it says once, few, many or a class for expanded clones.

abundance: .; d_gene: TRBD1; v_gene: TRBV6-5; j_gene: TRBJ1-1; CDR3nt: TGTGCCAGCAAATTGACAGGGCCTATGAACACTGAAGCTTTCTTT; CDR3aa: CASKLTGPMNTEAFF
abundance: .; d_gene: .; v_gene: TRBV20-1; j_gene: TRBJ1-2; CDR3nt: TGCAGTAACCCAGGGGACTATGGCTACACCTTC; CDR3aa: CSNPGDYGYTF
abundance: .; d_gene: TRBD1; v_gene: TRBV7-6; j_gene: TRBJ1-5; CDR3nt: TGTGCCAGCAGCCCCGGGACAGGGACCTATAGCAATCAGCCCCAGCATTTT; CDR3aa: CASSPGTGTYSNQPQHF
abundance: .; d_gene: .; v_gene: TRBV7-9; j_gene: TRBJ2-1; CDR3nt: TGTGCCAGCAGCATAACGGGGATCTACAATGAGCAGTTCTTC; CDR3aa: CASSITGIYNEQFF
abundance: .; d_gene: TRBD1; v_gene: TRBV19; j_gene: TRBJ2-5; CDR3nt: TGTGCCAGTAGTACTAGACAGGGGCAAGAGACCCAGTACTTC; CDR3aa: CASSTRQGQETQYF
abundance: .; d_gene: .; v_gene: TRBV9; j_gene: TRBJ2-6; CDR3nt: TGTGCCAGCAGCGGGAGGGCTGGGGCCAACGTCCTGACTTTC; CDR3aa: CASSGRAGANVLTF
abundance: .; d_gene: TRBD2; v_gene: TRBV15; j_gene: TRBJ2-2; CDR3nt: TGTGCCACCAGCAGCGGGGTGGCGGCCGCGGGGGCCGGGGAGCTGTTTTTT; CDR3aa: CATSSGVAAAGAGELFF
abundance: .; d_gene: .; v_gene: TRBV7-8; j_gene: TRBJ1-1; CDR3nt: TGTGCCAGCAGCCCCTTCCGGGGAAGAGACACTGAAGCTTTCTTT; CDR3aa: CASSPFRGRDTEAFF
abundance: .; d_gene: TRBD1; v_gene: TRBV30; j_gene: TRBJ1-6; CDR3nt: TGTGCCTGGAGGGCCCGACAGGGACATAATTCACCCCTCCACTTT; CDR3aa: CAWRARQGHNSPLHF
abundance: .; d_gene: .; v_gene: TRBV18; j_gene: TRBJ2-5; CDR3nt: TGTGCCAGCTCACCAGGGCCCGAGGAGACCCAGTACTTC; CDR3aa: CASSPGPEETQYF
abundance: few; d_gene: TRBD2; v_gene: TRBV7-2; j_gene: TRBJ2-1; CDR3nt: TGTGCCAGCAGCTTAGCCGCGGCGGGGGGGTTCGAGCAGTTCTTC; CDR3aa: CASSLAAAGGFEQFF
abundance: .; d_gene: .; v_gene: TRBV11-3; j_gene: TRBJ1-1; CDR3nt: TGTGCCAGCAGCGCCGCGGGCATGAACACTGAAGCTTTCTTT; CDR3aa: CASSAAGMNTEAFF
abundance: .; d_gene: .; v_gene: TRBV27; j_gene: TRBJ1-3; CDR3nt: TGTGCCAGCAGTTTAAGGGCAGGGCCCAGCTCTGGAAACACCATATACTTT; CDR3aa: CASSLRAGPSSGNTIYF
abundance: few; d_gene: .; v_gene: TRBV11-3; j_gene: TRBJ2-1; CDR3nt: TGTGCCAGCAGCTTAGAATGGACTTACTACAATGAGCAGTTCTTC; CDR3aa: CASSLEWTYYNEQFF
abundance: .; d_gene: .; v_gene: TRBV5-4; j_gene: TRBJ1-6; CDR3nt: TGTGCCAGCAGCCTGGGGAGGCTAGGATCACCCCTCCACTTT; CDR3aa: CASSLGRLGSPLHF
abundance: .; d_gene: .; v_gene: TRBV11-3; j_gene: TRBJ2-7; CDR3nt: TGTGCCAGCAGCCGGACTCCTTGGGAACCGTACTTC; CDR3aa: CASSRTPWEPYF
abundance: few; d_gene: .; v_gene: TRBV18; j_gene: TRBJ2-7; CDR3nt: TGTGCCAGCTCACCACCGGGACTGAGGGGCCACGAGCAGTACTTC; CDR3aa: CASSPPGLRGHEQYF
abundance: .; d_gene: TRBD1; v_gene: TRBV14; j_gene: TRBJ1-2; CDR3nt: TGTGCCAGCAGCCAACAGACAGGGGAGATGCGGGGCTACACCTTC; CDR3aa: CASSQQTGEMRGYTF
abundance: .; d_gene: .; v_gene: TRBV30; j_gene: TRBJ1-1; CDR3nt: TGTGCCTGGAGACACCCGAACACTGAAGCTTTCTTT; CDR3aa: CAWRHPNTEAFF